This T cell receptor (beta chain) comes out of a study of shared clonotypes between healthy human individuals. Study-level findings and limits: As a rule, naive subsets had a larger estimated richness than memory subsets.

TCRdb keeps only in-frame clones here, not all; method: immunoSEQ multiplex PCR. The sample has under 2.5 million clones, 85% to 95% seen once; the top ten hold 0.37%. The CDR3 loop spans 14 amino acids. The V end lost 5 bases, the J end lost 3 bases, and 11 bases lay between the germline ends. CDR1 and CDR2 (germline): SEHNR, FQNEAQ (reference sequence). On this clone itself: Its matching antigen is unknown. The same CDR3 is also encoded by other DNA sequences in this sample.

This chain connects TRBV7-9 to TRBJ2-1; the D is unclear. The sequencing sample was made of naive CD4+ T cells from PBMCs. Stated subset: CD45RA+ positively selected. The receptor's source is a man younger than 35 in good health. Some clones in this sample may be carry-over from other donors' samples. CDR3 sequence reads: CASSLTGGYNEQFF. The CDR3 bases are TGTGCCAGCAGCCTGACGGGTGGCTACAATGAGCAGTTCTTC.